This is a list of T cell receptor beta chains from one sample in a study of radiation and T cells in renal cell carcinoma. Data came from immunoSEQ multiplex PCR; TCRdb stores just in-frame clones and leaves some out. The sample lists about 130,000 clones, around 80% occurring once. Specimen: blood, collected from a patient whose treatment included radiotherapy and nephrectomy. These receptors were obtained from a man aged 50 to 60 with renal cell carcinoma. CDR3s leave out the opening cysteine and the closing phenylalanine or tryptophan.

ASSYEQGGVYT 11 TRBV7-2
ASTGTGGRTGELF 13 TRBV6-1
ASGRTGGAIEQF 12 TRBV5-1
ASSQAELDEKLF 12 TRBV4-1
ASSVAHWPGELF 12 TRBV9
ASRDDSTDTQY 11 TRBV19
ASSPTRQENYEQY 13 TRBV6-1
AWAIEGNTEAF 11 TRBV30
ASSSEQRANYGYT 13 TRBV7-9
ASSPIGGSETQY 12 TRBV5-5
ASSPQTRNTGELF 13 TRBV18
ASSLYRSRDTEAF 13 TRBV6-1
ASSAQGAYTGELF 13 TRBV2
ASSLVRGYTEAF 12 TRBV7-8
ASSLHGADTQY 11 TRBV7-9
AWSGIQGARQPQH 13 TRBV30
ASSVEVGYGYT 11 TRBV9
ASSQDTASSTEAF 13 TRBV4-3
ASRDSRSAYEQY 12 TRBV28
AWSVGVRYGYT 11 TRBV30
ASSVVRLGANTGELF 15 TRBV9
ASSLGDVTDTQY 12 TRBV5-1
ASSSTPGHQPQH 12 TRBV5-6
ASSSGQLNTEAF 12 TRBV7-3
ASSLEGHSYEQY 12 TRBV7-8
AISGSYFAGRMGNEQY 16 TRBV10-3
ASSPQGGGSTTDTQY 15 TRBV5-4
ASSPGGGGGEAF 12 TRBV4-2
ASSQESMGTEAF 12 TRBV4-1